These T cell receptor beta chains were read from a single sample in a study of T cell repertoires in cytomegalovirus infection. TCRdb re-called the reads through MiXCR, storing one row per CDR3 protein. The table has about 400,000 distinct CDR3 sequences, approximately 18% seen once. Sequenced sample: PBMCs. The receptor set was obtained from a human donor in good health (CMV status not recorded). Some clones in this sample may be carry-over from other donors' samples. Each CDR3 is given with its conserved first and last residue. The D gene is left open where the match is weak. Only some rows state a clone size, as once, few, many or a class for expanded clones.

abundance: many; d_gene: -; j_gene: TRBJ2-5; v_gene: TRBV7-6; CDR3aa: CASSSDFGAETQYF; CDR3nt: TGTGCCAGCAGCTCAGACTTCGGGGCAGAGACCCAGTACTTC
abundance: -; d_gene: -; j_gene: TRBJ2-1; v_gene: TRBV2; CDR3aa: CASKRQGAYNEQFF; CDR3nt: TGTGCCAGCAAGCGGCAGGGCGCCTACAATGAGCAGTTCTTC
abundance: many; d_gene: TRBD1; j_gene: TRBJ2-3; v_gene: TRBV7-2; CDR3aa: CASSFWTGGKDTQYF; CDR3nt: TGTGCCAGCAGCTTCTGGACAGGGGGCAAAGATACGCAGTATTTT
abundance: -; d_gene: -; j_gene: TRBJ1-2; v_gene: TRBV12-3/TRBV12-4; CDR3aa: CASSFAGSGYTF; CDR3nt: TGTGCCAGCAGTTTTGCCGGGTCTGGCTACACCTTC
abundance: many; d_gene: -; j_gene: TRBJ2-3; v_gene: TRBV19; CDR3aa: CASQDPPRDTQYF; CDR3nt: TGTGCCAGTCAGGATCCGCCTCGGGATACGCAGTATTTT
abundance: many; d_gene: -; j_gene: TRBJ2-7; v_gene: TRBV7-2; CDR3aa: CASSRGNEQYF; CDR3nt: TGTGCCAGCAGCCGGGGTAACGAGCAGTACTTC
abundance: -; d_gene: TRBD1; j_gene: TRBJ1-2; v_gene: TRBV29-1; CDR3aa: CSVARTGADQTGYTF; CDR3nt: TGCAGCGTCGCCAGGACAGGGGCCGACCAAACAGGCTACACCTTC
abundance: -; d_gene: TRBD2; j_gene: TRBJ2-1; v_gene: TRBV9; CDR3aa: CASSGTSGVYNEQFF; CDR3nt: TGTGCCAGCAGCGGGACTAGCGGGGTCTACAATGAGCAGTTCTTC
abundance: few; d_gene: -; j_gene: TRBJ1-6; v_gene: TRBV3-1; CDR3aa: CASSQSSYNSPLHF; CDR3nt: TGTGCCAGCAGCCAGAGCTCCTATAATTCACCCCTCCACTTT
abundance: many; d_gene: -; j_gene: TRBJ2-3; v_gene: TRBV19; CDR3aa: CASSSSPGDTQYF; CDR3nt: TGTGCCAGTAGCTCTTCTCCTGGAGATACGCAGTATTTT
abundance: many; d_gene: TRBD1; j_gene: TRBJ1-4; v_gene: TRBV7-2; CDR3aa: CASSGTGVLDEKLFF; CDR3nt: TGTGCCAGCAGCGGGACAGGGGTTTTGGATGAAAAACTGTTTTTT
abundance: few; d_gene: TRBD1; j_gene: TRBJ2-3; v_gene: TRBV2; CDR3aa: CARSDRVGTDTQYF; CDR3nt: TGTGCCAGGTCAGACAGGGTAGGCACAGATACGCAGTATTTT
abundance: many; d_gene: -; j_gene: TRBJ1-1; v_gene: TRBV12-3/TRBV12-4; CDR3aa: CASSLVSPGPNTEAFF; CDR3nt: TGTGCCAGCAGTTTAGTTTCCCCGGGACCGAACACTGAAGCTTTCTTT
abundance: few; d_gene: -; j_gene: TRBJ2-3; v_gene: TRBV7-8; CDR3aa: CASSPELGTTQYF; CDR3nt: TGTGCCAGCAGCCCAGAACTAGGGACTACGCAGTATTTT
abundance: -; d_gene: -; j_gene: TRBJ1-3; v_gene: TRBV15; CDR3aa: CATSRQRSGNTIYF; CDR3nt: TGTGCCACCAGCCGACAGAGGTCTGGAAACACCATATATTTT
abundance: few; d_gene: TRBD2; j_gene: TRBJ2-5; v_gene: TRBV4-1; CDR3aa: CASSQDLQTGGETQYF; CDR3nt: TGCGCCAGCAGTCAAGATCTGCAGACGGGAGGAGAGACCCAGTACTTC
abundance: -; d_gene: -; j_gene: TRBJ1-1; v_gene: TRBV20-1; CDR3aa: CSARDGGRGTTEAFF; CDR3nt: TGCAGTGCTAGAGATGGTGGCAGGGGCACCACTGAAGCTTTCTTT
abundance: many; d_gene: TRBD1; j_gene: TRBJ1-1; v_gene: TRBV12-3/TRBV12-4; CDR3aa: CASSWRTGDLAMNTEAFF; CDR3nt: TGTGCCAGCAGCTGGCGGACAGGGGATTTGGCCATGAACACTGAAGCTTTCTTT
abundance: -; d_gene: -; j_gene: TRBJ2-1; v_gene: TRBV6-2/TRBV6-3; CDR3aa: CASSTTVVGQFF; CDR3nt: TGTGCCAGCAGCACCACCGTGGTTGGGCAGTTCTTC
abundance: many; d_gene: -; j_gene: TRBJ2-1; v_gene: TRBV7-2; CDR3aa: CASSSRGPGDEQFF; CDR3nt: TGTGCCAGCAGTTCTCGGGGGCCGGGGGATGAGCAGTTCTTC
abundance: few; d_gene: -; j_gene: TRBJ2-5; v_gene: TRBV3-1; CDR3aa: CASIAPGWETQYF; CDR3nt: TGTGCCAGCATTGCCCCGGGGTGGGAGACCCAGTACTTC
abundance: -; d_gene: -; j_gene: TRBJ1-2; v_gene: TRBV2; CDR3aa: CASSDGPGYTF; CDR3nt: TGTGCCAGCAGTGACGGCCCAGGCTACACCTTC
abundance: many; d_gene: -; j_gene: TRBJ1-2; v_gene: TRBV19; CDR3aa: CASSIVTGSTNGYTF; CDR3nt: TGTGCCAGTAGTATTGTTACCGGGTCTACGAATGGCTACACCTTC
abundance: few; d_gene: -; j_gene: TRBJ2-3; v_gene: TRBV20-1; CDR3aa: CSGGDPFSSDTQYF; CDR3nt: TGCAGTGGGGGGGATCCTTTTAGTTCAGATACGCAGTATTTT
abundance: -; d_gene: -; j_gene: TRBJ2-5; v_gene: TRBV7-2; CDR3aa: CASSLARWEETQYF; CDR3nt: TGTGCCAGCAGCTTAGCGCGTTGGGAAGAGACCCAGTACTTC
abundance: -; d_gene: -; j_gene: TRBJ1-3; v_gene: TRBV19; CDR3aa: CASGRRGKTNTIYF; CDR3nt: TGTGCCAGTGGCCGCCGCGGGAAAACCAACACCATATATTTT
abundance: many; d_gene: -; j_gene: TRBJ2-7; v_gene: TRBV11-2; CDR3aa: CASSSTRGYEQYF; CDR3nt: TGTGCCAGCAGCTCTACGAGGGGTTACGAGCAGTACTTC
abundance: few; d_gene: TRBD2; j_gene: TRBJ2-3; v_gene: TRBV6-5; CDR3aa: CASRPTSGKGTDTQYF; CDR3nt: TGTGCCAGCAGACCTACTAGCGGGAAAGGCACAGATACGCAGTATTTT
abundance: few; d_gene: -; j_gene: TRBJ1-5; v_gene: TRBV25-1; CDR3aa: CASWGGGEGQPQHF; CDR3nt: TGTGCCAGCTGGGGCGGGGGGGAAGGTCAGCCCCAGCATTTT
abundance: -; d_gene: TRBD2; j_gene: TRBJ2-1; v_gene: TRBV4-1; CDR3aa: CASSPREALVAGGSNEQFF; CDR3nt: TGCGCCAGCAGCCCTCGCGAGGCCTTGGTAGCGGGAGGGTCCAATGAGCAGTTCTTC
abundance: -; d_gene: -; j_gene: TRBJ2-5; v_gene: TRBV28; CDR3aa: CASSTQTETQYF; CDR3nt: TGTGCCAGCAGTACACAAACAGAGACCCAGTACTTC
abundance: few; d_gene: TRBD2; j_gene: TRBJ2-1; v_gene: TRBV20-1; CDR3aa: CSAFKLAGGPSYNEQFF; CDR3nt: TGCAGTGCTTTCAAACTAGCGGGAGGGCCGAGCTACAATGAGCAGTTCTTC
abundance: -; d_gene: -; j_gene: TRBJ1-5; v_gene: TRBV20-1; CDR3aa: CSARVQGGNQPQHF; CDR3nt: TGCAGTGCTAGAGTCCAAGGGGGGAATCAGCCCCAGCATTTT
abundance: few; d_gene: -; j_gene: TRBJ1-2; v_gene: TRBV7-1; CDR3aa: CASREGVNYGYTF; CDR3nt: TGTGCCAGCAGGGAGGGGGTCAACTATGGCTACACCTTC
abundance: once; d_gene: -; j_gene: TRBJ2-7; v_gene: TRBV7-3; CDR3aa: CASSLTRGGDSLSYEQYF; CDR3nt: TGTGCCAGCAGCTTAACTAGGGGAGGGGACAGCCTATCCTACGAGCAGTACTTC
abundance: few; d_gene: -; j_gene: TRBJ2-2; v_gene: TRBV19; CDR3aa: CASSQQTGFGELFF; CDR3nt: TGTGCCAGTAGTCAACAAACAGGGTTCGGGGAGCTGTTTTTT
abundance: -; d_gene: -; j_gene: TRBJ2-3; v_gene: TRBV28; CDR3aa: CASSFFRGTDTQYF; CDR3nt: TGTGCCAGCAGTTTTTTTAGGGGCACAGATACGCAGTATTTT
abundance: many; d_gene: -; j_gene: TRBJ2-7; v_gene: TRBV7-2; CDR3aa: CASSVAPLYEQYF; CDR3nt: TGTGCCAGCAGCGTAGCGCCGCTCTACGAGCAGTACTTC
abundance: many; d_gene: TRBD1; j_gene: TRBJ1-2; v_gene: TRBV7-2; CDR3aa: CASSLAPGGTGLDYGYTF; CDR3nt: TGTGCCAGCAGCTTAGCTCCCGGGGGGACAGGGCTTGACTATGGCTACACCTTC
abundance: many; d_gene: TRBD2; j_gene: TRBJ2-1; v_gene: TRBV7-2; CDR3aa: CASSPRTSGIYNEQFF; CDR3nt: TGTGCCAGCAGCCCCCGGACTAGCGGGATTTACAATGAGCAGTTCTTC
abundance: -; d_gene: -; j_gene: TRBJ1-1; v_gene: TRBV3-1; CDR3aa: CASSQGGSIRGNTEAFF; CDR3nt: TGTGCCAGCAGCCAAGGCGGATCCATCAGGGGGAACACTGAAGCTTTCTTT
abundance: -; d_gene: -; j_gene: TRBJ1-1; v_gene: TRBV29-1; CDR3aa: CSVEWWGRETEAFF; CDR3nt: TGCAGCGTTGAATGGTGGGGCAGAGAAACTGAAGCTTTCTTT
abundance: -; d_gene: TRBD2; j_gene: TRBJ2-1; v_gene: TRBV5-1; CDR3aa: CASSLTLAGGNGQFF; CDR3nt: TGCGCCAGCAGCTTGACACTAGCGGGAGGCAATGGGCAGTTCTTC
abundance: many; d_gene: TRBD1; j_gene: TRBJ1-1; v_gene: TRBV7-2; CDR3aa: CASSVTGVTEAFF; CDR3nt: TGTGCCAGCAGCGTGACAGGGGTGACTGAAGCTTTCTTT
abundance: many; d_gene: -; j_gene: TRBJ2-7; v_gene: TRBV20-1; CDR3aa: CSAQSPFQVSYEQYF; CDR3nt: TGCAGTGCTCAAAGTCCTTTTCAGGTTTCGTACGAGCAGTACTTC